Shown below are 31 T cell receptor beta chains from a single sample sequenced in a study of shared clonotypes between healthy human individuals. The naive CD8 fraction comprised CD45RO-negative cells positively selected for CCR7 and excluded terminally differentiated effector memory CD45RA+ cells. Profiled with immunoSEQ multiplex PCR; TCRdb holds only in-frame clones, not every one. Found here are 800,000 to 950,000 clones, 90% to 97% of them singletons; the top ten hold about 0.25%. The sequencing sample was made of naive CD8+ T cells sorted from blood. These receptors came from a man between 25 and 39 years old in good health.

The chain carries TRBV9 and TRBJ2-1; D gene unclear. Germline V gives CDR1 SGDLS, CDR2 YYNGEE. The CDR3 length is 14 residues. The V and J ends lost 0 bases and 10 bases respectively, with 14 bases between them. CDR3 DNA: TGTGCCAGCAGCGTAGGTTCATTGGGATGGGAGCAGTTCTTC. This encodes CASSVGSLGWEQFF.

The genes are TRBV7-8 and TRBJ2-7; TRBD1 matches at 10 bases. Germline V gives CDR1 SGHVS, CDR2 FQNEAQ. This CDR3 region has 15 residues. Losses at the gene ends were 4 bases for V and 1 base for J; bases not matched to a gene: 4. This CDR3 is CASSSGGQGSYEQYF. CDR3 sequence (DNA): TGTGCCAGCAGCTCTGGGGGACAGGGGTCCTACGAGCAGTACTTC. The entire variable domain, with the rest obtained from reference TRBV7-8 and TRBJ2-7, is as follows: GAGVSQSPRYKVAKRGQDVALRCDPISGHVSLFWYQQALGQGPEFLTYFQNEAQLDKSGLPSDRFFAERPEGSVSTLKIQRTQQEDSAVYLCASSSGGQGSYEQYFGPGTRLTVT.

The rearrangement joins TRBV28 to TRBJ1-1; D may be TRBD1 (6 bases). The CDR3 contains 14 residues. Germline CDR1 MDHEN, CDR2 SYDVKM. The V and J ends lost 3 bases and 4 bases respectively, with 12 bases between them. The CDR3 DNA sequence: TGTGCCAGCAGTTTTCGCGGGGGCTTCACTGAAGCTTTCTTT. It is translated as CASSFRGGFTEAFF.

This clone was picked up one time. V usage is TRBV7-9 and J usage is TRBJ2-1; no definite D call. The CDR3 spans 16 residues. The V gene lost 1 base and the J gene lost 3 bases, with 13 bases spanning the gap. Germline V lookup: CDR1 SEHNR, CDR2 FQNEAQ (reference sequence). CDR3 sequence (DNA): TGTGCCAGCAGCTTAGGGGTGGCCCCTAACTACAATGAGCAGTTCTTC. Translated: CASSLGVAPNYNEQFF.

The chain is built from TRBV18 and TRBJ2-1; tentatively, D is TRBD2 (6 bases). V shed 3 bases and J shed 1 base, with 13 bases lying between them. CDR1 is KGHSH and CDR2 is LQKENI in the germline V gene. The CDR3 is 16 amino acids. The CDR3 here is CASSPAWGRSYNEQFF. Here the CDR3 DNA reads TGTGCCAGCTCACCTGCGTGGGGGAGGTCCTACAATGAGCAGTTCTTC.

The gene calls are TRBV27 and TRBJ2-5; TRBD2 aligns across 8 bases. Germline values: CDR1 MNHEY, CDR2 SMNVEV (reference sequence). CDR3 length: 15 residues. With V trimmed by 4 bases and J by 5 bases, 9 bases remained unmatched. DNA for the CDR3: TGTGCCAGCAGTTCCTCGAGCGGGAGTGGCGAGACCCAGTACTTC. It translates to CASSSSSGSGETQYF.

CDR3 sequence: CASSRGQGSSTEAFF. CDR3 nucleotide sequence: TGCGCCAGCAGCAGAGGACAGGGGTCGAGCACTGAAGCTTTCTTT. The chain joins TRBV4-1 to TRBJ1-1; TRBD1 aligns across 9 bases. The germline V gene encodes CDR1 MGHRA and CDR2 YSYEKL. V shed 5 bases, J shed 4 bases, and the junction held 8 bases outside the gene matches. The CDR3 contains 15 residues.

The genes are TRBV4-1 and TRBJ2-1; TRBD2 aligns across 9 bases. Germline V gives CDR1 MGHRA, CDR2 YSYEKL. The CDR3 is made up of 16 amino acids. With V trimmed by 1 base and J by 2 bases, 3 bases remained unmatched. The chain's CDR3 is CASSQAGGRAYNEQFF. CDR3 bases: TGCGCCAGCAGCCAAGCCGGCGGGAGGGCCTACAATGAGCAGTTCTTC.

J is TRBJ1-2 and V is TRBV29-1; D gene ambiguous. The V end was cut by 3 bases, the J end by 0 bases, with 11 bases between. The CDR3 is made up of 14 amino acids. Germline CDR1 SQVTM, CDR2 ANQGSEA. CDR3 bases: TGCAGCGTTGATCCCGTGGGAGCTAACTATGGCTACACCTTC. Translated: CSVDPVGANYGYTF.

The chain has TRBV29-1 and TRBJ2-1, with a weak D call TRBD1 (5 bases). Looked up from germline, CDR1 is SQVTM and CDR2 is ANQGSEA. Trimming pared 3 bases from V and 3 bases from J, leaving 21 bases between. The CDR3 spans 17 residues. CDR3: CSVEGYRGSRSYNEQFF. As DNA, the CDR3 is TGCAGCGTTGAGGGTTATAGGGGTTCTCGAAGCTACAATGAGCAGTTCTTC.

The V and J genes are TRBV18 and TRBJ2-6; 8 positions agree with TRBD1. The CDR3 is made up of 17 amino acids. CDR1 and CDR2 from the germline V gene are KGHSH and LQKENI. The V gene end was trimmed by 2 bases and the J gene end by 10 bases; junction bases not matched to a gene: 13. The CDR3 coding sequence is TGTGCCAGCTCACCAGGTCGAGGGGACAGGTTTTATAACGTCCTGACTTTC. This translates into CASSPGRGDRFYNVLTF.

V is TRBV10-3 and J is TRBJ1-1; D is uncertain. Germline V CDR1 and CDR2: ENHRY, SYGVKD. V was shortened by 3 bases and J by 3 bases, with 5 bases between the two germline ends. This CDR3 has 12 amino acids. In DNA form, the CDR3 reads TGTGCCATCAGTGAACCGGACACTGAAGCTTTCTTT. Protein: CAISEPDTEAFF.

This rearrangement joins TRBV11-1 to TRBJ2-1; perhaps TRBD1 as D (7 bases). Germline V gene sequence: CDR1 SGHAT, CDR2 FQDESV (reference sequence). V dropped 5 bases and J dropped 4 bases, with 15 bases sitting between them. The CDR3 runs to 15 residues. This CDR3 is CASSLPAGGYNEQFF. In DNA, the CDR3 is TGTGCCAGCAGCCTTCCGGCAGGGGGGTACAATGAGCAGTTCTTC. Looking up the rest from reference TRBV11-1 and TRBJ2-1 gives the full variable domain: EAEVAQSPRYKITEKSQAVAFWCDPISGHATLYWYRQILGQGPELLVQFQDESVVDDSQLPKDRFSAERLKGVDSTLKIQPAELGDSAMYLCASSLPAGGYNEQFFGPGTRLTVL.

The chain recombines TRBV10-3 with TRBJ2-7, with TRBD2 as a possible D gene (6 bases). This CDR3 is 15 amino acids long. Trimming left V 3 bases short and J 2 bases short, with 14 bases between. Germline loops: CDR1 ENHRY, CDR2 SYGVKD. This CDR3 is CAISDIGGRTYEQYF. The CDR3 nucleotides read TGTGCCATCAGTGATATCGGGGGAAGAACCTACGAGCAGTACTTC.

The J gene is TRBJ2-5, the V gene TRBV6-6, with a weak D call TRBD1 (5 bases). CDR1 and CDR2 from the germline V gene are MNHNY and SVGAGI (reference sequence). Trimming left V 2 bases short and J 5 bases short, with 6 bases between. The CDR3 is made up of 12 amino acids. The CDR3 DNA sequence: TGTGCCAGCAGTTACGGGGCCGAGACCCAGTACTTC. This encodes CASSYGAETQYF.

The rearrangement uses TRBV7-3 and TRBJ2-3, with unresolved D. This CDR3 contains 14 residues. Looked up from germline, CDR1 is SGHTA and CDR2 is FQGTGA. Trimming removed 2 bases at V and 1 base at J, with 7 bases between. The CDR3 sequence is CASSLAARTDTQYF. CDR3 sequence (DNA): TGTGCCAGCAGCTTAGCCGCCCGCACAGATACGCAGTATTTT. Full variable domain (remainder filled in from reference TRBV7-3 and TRBJ2-3): GAGVSQTPSNKVTEKGKYVELRCDPISGHTALYWYRQSLGQGPEFLIYFQGTGAADDSGLPNDRFFAVRPEGSVSTLKIQRTERGDSAVYLCASSLAARTDTQYFGPGTRLTVL.

V gene TRBV19 combines with J gene TRBJ2-1; 14 bases line up with TRBD2. The trim removed 3 bases at V and 8 bases at J, leaving 12 bases unmatched. The CDR3 contains 18 residues. From germline, CDR1 is LNHDA and CDR2 SQIVND (reference sequence). CDR3: CASSIRTSGRTGVYEQFF. CDR3 coding DNA: TGTGCCAGTAGTATCAGGACTAGCGGGAGGACCGGGGTCTATGAGCAGTTCTTC.

This clone was recorded once. V gene TRBV2 combines with J gene TRBJ2-1; no clear D. The V gene lost 6 bases and the J gene lost 2 bases, with 8 bases spanning the gap. This CDR3 spans 13 amino acids. Germline-derived CDR1 and CDR2 are SNHLY and FYNNEI. CDR3 region: CASRQPPYNEQFF. The CDR3 DNA is TGTGCCAGCAGGCAGCCACCCTACAATGAGCAGTTCTTC.

The rearrangement links TRBV27 to TRBJ1-2; a weak D match, TRBD1 (6 bases). The V and J ends lost 3 bases and 8 bases respectively, with 13 bases between them. The CDR3 has 13 residues. The germline V gene has CDR1 MNHEY and CDR2 SMNVEV (reference sequence). This chain's CDR3 is CASSFVQGDGYTF. The CDR3 DNA follows: TGTGCCAGCAGTTTTGTACAGGGAGACGGCTACACCTTC.

This clone was detected once. This chain uses TRBV19 with TRBJ1-1, with a possible D match to TRBD1 (5 bases). Germline V lookup: CDR1 LNHDA, CDR2 SQIVND (reference sequence). There are 15 residues in the CDR3. V lost 3 bases and J lost 1, with 12 bases in between. The CDR3 region is CASSISGGWNTEAFF. The CDR3 DNA is TGTGCCAGTAGTATCTCGGGGGGATGGAACACTGAAGCTTTCTTT.

The CDR3 loop is CASSEGTHRYNEQFF. CDR3 nucleotides: TGCGCCAGCAGTGAGGGGACTCACAGATACAATGAGCAGTTCTTC. The V call is TRBV10-2, the J call TRBJ2-1; D possibly corresponds to TRBD2 (6 bases). CDR3 length equals 15 residues. Between the trimmed V and J ends, which lost 2 bases and 4 bases, there was a span of 12 bases. Germline V gene sequence: CDR1 WSHSY, CDR2 SAAADI.

The gene calls are TRBV11-3 and TRBJ2-1, with 11 bases lining up with TRBD2. V gave up 5 bases and J gave up 6 bases; unmatched junction bases: 15. The CDR3 runs 18 residues. Germline CDR1 SGHNT, CDR2 YENEEA. The CDR3 DNA sequence: TGTGCCAGCAGCCCAGCCTCCTCAACTAGCGGGAGAAGCAATGAGCAGTTCTTC. Amino acid sequence: CASSPASSTSGRSNEQFF.

V and J are TRBV29-1 and TRBJ1-2; D not certain. The V end lost 2 bases, the J end lost 2 bases, and 6 bases lay between the germline ends. This CDR3 is built from 12 residues. Germline assignment: CDR1 SQVTM and CDR2 ANQGSEA. The CDR3 nucleotides are TGCAGCGTTGAAATGGAAAACTATGGCTACACCTTC. Residues: CSVEMENYGYTF.

This rearrangement joins TRBV6-1 to TRBJ2-1, with 8 bases lining up with TRBD1. V trimming: 6 bases; J trimming: 9 bases; junction bases outside the gene matches: 4. The germline gives CDR1 MNHNS, CDR2 SASEGT. CDR3 length: 12 residues. The CDR3 reads CASRAGGFEQFF. CDR3 nucleotides: TGTGCCAGCAGGGCAGGGGGCTTTGAGCAGTTCTTC.

CDR3 loop: CASSPRGLAGGAYEQYF. The CDR3 region has the DNA TGCGCCAGCAGCCCCAGAGGACTAGCGGGAGGCGCCTACGAGCAGTACTTC. The chain recombines TRBV4-1 with TRBJ2-7; 14 positions match TRBD2. This CDR3 comprises 17 residues. Trimming took 4 bases from V and 2 from J; bases not matched to a gene: 7. Germline CDR1 and CDR2: MGHRA and YSYEKL.

The V call is TRBV5-1, the J call TRBJ2-1; 10 bases align to TRBD2. The CDR3 has 14 residues. The V gene's germline CDR1 is SGHRS and CDR2 YFSETQ. V lost 2 bases, J lost 8 bases, and 4 bases stayed unmatched. The CDR3 nucleotides read TGCGCCAGCAGCTTAAGGACTAGCGGAGATGAGCAGTTCTTC. Protein product: CASSLRTSGDEQFF.

On this clone itself: Within the sample, other DNA sequences also encode this same CDR3. This rearrangement joins TRBV27 to TRBJ2-7; D uncertain. Germline CDR1 and CDR2: MNHEY and SMNVEV (reference sequence). CDR3 length equals 12 residues. Trimming left V 2 bases short and J 5 bases short, with 7 bases between. The CDR3 protein is CASSLLGDEQYF. Written as DNA, the CDR3 is TGTGCCAGCAGTTTACTAGGTGACGAGCAGTACTTC.

This sequence joins TRBV19 and TRBJ1-5; D gene unclear. The V end was cut by 4 bases, the J end by 1 base, with 8 bases between. CDR1 is LNHDA and CDR2 is SQIVND in the germline V gene (reference sequence). This CDR3 region has 14 residues. In DNA form, the CDR3 reads TGTGCCAGTAGTAGATTACAGAGCAATCAGCCCCAGCATTTT. Amino acid sequence: CASSRLQSNQPQHF.

The gene calls are TRBV4-1 and TRBJ2-7; TRBD2 aligns across 7 bases. The CDR3 covers 14 residues. J gave up 6 bases and V 4 bases, and 9 bases lay outside the gene matches. Per the germline V gene, CDR1 is MGHRA and CDR2 is YSYEKL. Here the CDR3 DNA reads TGCGCCAGCAGCCCGGGACTATTCAGTCCCGAGCAGTACTTC. It translates to CASSPGLFSPEQYF.

This chain links TRBV2 with TRBJ2-5; D is possibly TRBD2 (6 bases). The CDR3 has 17 residues. Trimming shortened V by 2 bases and J by 5 bases, and 21 bases separated the two germline ends. Germline V gene lookup returns CDR1 SNHLY and CDR2 FYNNEI. The CDR3 sequence is CASSEWGGTSLGETQYF. DNA of the CDR3: TGTGCCAGCAGTGAATGGGGAGGAACTAGCCTCGGGGAGACCCAGTACTTC.

CDR3 sequence (DNA): TGTGCCAGCAAGGCGGGGCTAGCGGGGGAGCAGTACTTC. Protein product: CASKAGLAGEQYF. The rearrangement links TRBV13 to TRBJ2-7; 9 positions agree with TRBD2. CDR3 length equals 13 residues. V trimming: 7 bases; J trimming: 7 bases; junction bases outside the gene matches: 8. Germline lookup yields CDR1 PRHDT and CDR2 FYEKMQ (reference sequence).